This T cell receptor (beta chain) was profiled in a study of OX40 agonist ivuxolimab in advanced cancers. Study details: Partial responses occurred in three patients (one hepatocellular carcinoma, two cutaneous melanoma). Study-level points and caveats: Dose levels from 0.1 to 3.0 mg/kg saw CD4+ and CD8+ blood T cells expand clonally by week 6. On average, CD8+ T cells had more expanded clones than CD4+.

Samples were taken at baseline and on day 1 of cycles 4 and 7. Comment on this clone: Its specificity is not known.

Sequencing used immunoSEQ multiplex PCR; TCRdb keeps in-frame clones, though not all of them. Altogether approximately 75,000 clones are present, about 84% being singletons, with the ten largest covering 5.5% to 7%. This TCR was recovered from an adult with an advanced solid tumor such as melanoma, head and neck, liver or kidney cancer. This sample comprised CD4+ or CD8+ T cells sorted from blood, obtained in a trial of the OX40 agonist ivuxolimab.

CDR3 nucleotide sequence: TGTGCCAGCAGTTTAACCTGGGACAGGGCGTTACAAGCTTTCTTT. Encoded protein: CASSLTWDRALQAFF. V is TRBV28 and J is TRBJ1-1; 9 nucleotides match TRBD1. Germline assignment: CDR1 MDHEN and CDR2 SYDVKM. This CDR3 has 15 amino acids. V trimming: 2 bases; J trimming: 9 bases; junction bases outside the gene matches: 10.